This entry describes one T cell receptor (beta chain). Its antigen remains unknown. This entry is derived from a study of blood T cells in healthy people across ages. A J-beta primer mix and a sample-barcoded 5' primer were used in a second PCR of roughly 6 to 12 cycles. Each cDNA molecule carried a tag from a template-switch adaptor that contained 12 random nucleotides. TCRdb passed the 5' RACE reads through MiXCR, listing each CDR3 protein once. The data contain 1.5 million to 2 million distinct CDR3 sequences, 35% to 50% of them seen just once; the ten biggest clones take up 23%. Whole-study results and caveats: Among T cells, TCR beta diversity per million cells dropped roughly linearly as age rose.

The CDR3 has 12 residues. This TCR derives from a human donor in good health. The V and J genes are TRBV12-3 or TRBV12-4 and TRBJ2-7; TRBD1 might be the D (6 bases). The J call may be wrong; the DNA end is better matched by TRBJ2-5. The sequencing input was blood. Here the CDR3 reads CASTGVWGTQYF. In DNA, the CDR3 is TGTGCCAGCACAGGGGTATGGGGGACCCAGTACTTC.